The rows below give T cell receptor beta chains drawn from one sample of a study of Ad26.COV2.S vaccination and SARS-CoV-2 variants. The table came from immunoSEQ multiplex PCR; TCRdb's copy has only in-frame clones and leaves some out. The sample comprises approximately 400,000 clones, roughly 94% of which are singletons, and about 3.8% rests with the top ten. Sequencing was performed on peripheral blood, taken after recovery from COVID-19. The receptors were sampled from a human donor who had recovered from COVID-19. The CDR3 runs from the conserved cysteine through the conserved F or W. A D gene is named only where the DNA matches it firmly. Rows may omit the clone size; those that give it use once, few, many or a size class.

CDR3nt | CDR3aa | j_gene | abundance | len | v_gene | d_gene
TGTGCCAGCTCACCGGACCAAAACACTGAAGCTTTCTTT | CASSPDQNTEAFF | TRBJ1-1 | once | 13 | TRBV18 | NA
TGTGCCAGCAGCGTAAACAGGGGGTTTCACTACGAGCAGTACTTC | CASSVNRGFHYEQYF | TRBJ2-7 | NA | 15 | TRBV6-5 | TRBD1
TGTGCCAGCAGCACCCAAGCGGACAGCTCTGGGGCCAACGTCCTGACTTTC | CASSTQADSSGANVLTF | TRBJ2-6 | NA | 17 | TRBV9 | NA
TGTGCCAGCAGCTTGTCACCACCCCTCCACTTT | CASSLSPPLHF | TRBJ1-6 | NA | 11 | TRBV5-8 | NA
TGTGCCAGCACCTTGGACAGGGGAAACACCGGGGAGCTGTTTTTT | CASTLDRGNTGELFF | TRBJ2-2 | NA | 15 | TRBV2 | TRBD1
TGTGCCAGCAGCGCCGATCTCTCCTACGAGCAGTACTTC | CASSADLSYEQYF | TRBJ2-7 | NA | 13 | TRBV5-4 | NA
TGTGCCAGCAGTGAAGCTCCAGGGTTTTTCACAGATACGCAGTATTTT | CASSEAPGFFTDTQYF | TRBJ2-3 | once | 16 | TRBV6-1 | NA
TGTGCCAGCAGTTTCCAGGGATTCTACGAGCAGTACTTC | CASSFQGFYEQYF | TRBJ2-7 | NA | 13 | TRBV27 | NA
TGTGCCAGCAGTTCGGGTATCCAGCCCCAGCATTTT | CASSSGIQPQHF | TRBJ1-5 | NA | 12 | TRBV25-1 | NA
TGTGCCAGCAGTTCGGGTTCACAGGCACCCTACGAGCAGTACTTC | CASSSGSQAPYEQYF | TRBJ2-7 | once | 15 | TRBV6-5 | NA
TGTGCCAGCAGCCCCCTGTCTGCAGGGACGCAGTATTTT | CASSPLSAGTQYF | TRBJ2-3 | NA | 13 | TRBV6-2/TRBV6-3 | NA
TGTGCCAGCAGCGGGACAGGACACACAGATACGCAGTATTTT | CASSGTGHTDTQYF | TRBJ2-3 | NA | 14 | TRBV7-2 | TRBD1
TGTGCCAGCAGCTTGAATAGGGCGGTTAATGAAAAACTGTTTTTT | CASSLNRAVNEKLFF | TRBJ1-4 | medium-sized | 15 | TRBV5-4 | NA
TGTGCCAGCAGCCCCCGCAGCACCGAGCAGTACTTC | CASSPRSTEQYF | TRBJ2-7 | NA | 12 | TRBV9 | NA
TGTGCCAGCTCACCACGCCCAGGGACTAGCGGGTACCAAGAGACCCAGTACTTC | CASSPRPGTSGYQETQYF | TRBJ2-5 | NA | 18 | TRBV18 | TRBD2
TGTGCCAGCAGACACGGACAGGGAACCTATAATTCACCCCTCCACTTT | CASRHGQGTYNSPLHF | TRBJ1-6 | once | 16 | TRBV27 | TRBD1
NA | CASILAGSGYTF | TRBJ1-2 | NA | 12 | TRBV2 | NA
TGTGCCAGCAGCAGTAGTACCTACTACAACACTGAAGCTTTCTTT | CASSSSTYYNTEAFF | TRBJ1-1 | once | 15 | TRBV6-2/TRBV6-3 | NA
TGTGCCAGCAGCTTGGTAAGGGGCTCAAATGAAAAACTGTTTTTT | CASSLVRGSNEKLFF | TRBJ1-4 | NA | 15 | TRBV5-5 | NA
TGTGCCAGCAGCCATAGCAGGGTACGATCACCCCTCCACTTT | CASSHSRVRSPLHF | TRBJ1-6 | NA | 14 | TRBV7-9 | NA
TGTGCCAGTAGTATGGGACCCCGGGGCCCCGAGCAGTACTTC | CASSMGPRGPEQYF | TRBJ2-7 | NA | 14 | TRBV19 | NA
TGTGCCAGCAGAATCGGGACAGATACGCAGTATTTT | CASRIGTDTQYF | TRBJ2-3 | NA | 12 | TRBV2 | NA
TGTGCCAGCAGTGAGACATCCTATGGCTACACCTTC | CASSETSYGYTF | TRBJ1-2 | NA | 12 | TRBV6-1 | NA
TGTGCCGTGAGACCGGGACTAGCGGGGGAGCAGTACTTC | CAVRPGLAGEQYF | TRBJ2-7 | NA | 13 | TRBV12-3/TRBV12-4 | TRBD2
TGTGCCAGCAGCTTAGTCGAAAGGGAGACCCAGTACTTC | CASSLVERETQYF | TRBJ2-5 | NA | 13 | TRBV7-6 | NA
TGTGCCAGCAGCCTTGGGACAGGGGAGGTTGGCTACACCTTC | CASSLGTGEVGYTF | TRBJ1-2 | NA | 14 | TRBV3-1/TRBV3-2 | TRBD1
TGTGCCAGCTCAGGAGCTGAGGGGGCGGTTAGTGAGCAGTTCTTC | CASSGAEGAVSEQFF | TRBJ2-1 | NA | 15 | TRBV18 | TRBD1
TGCAGCGTTGCAACAGGGGCTCAGCCCCAGCATTTT | CSVATGAQPQHF | TRBJ1-5 | once | 12 | TRBV29-1 | TRBD1
TGCAGTGCTAGTTCCGGACAGGGGGAAACCTACGAGCAGTACTTC | CSASSGQGETYEQYF | TRBJ2-7 | many | 15 | TRBV20-1 | TRBD1
TGTGCCAGTGGGGAAAGGCTCGGGGCGTCAGATACGCAGTATTTT | CASGERLGASDTQYF | TRBJ2-3 | NA | 15 | TRBV19 | NA
TGTGCCAGCAGCTCTAGGACTAGCGGGGGGTTAAATGAGCAGTTCTTC | CASSSRTSGGLNEQFF | TRBJ2-1 | NA | 16 | TRBV13 | TRBD2
TGTGCCAGCTCACCGATTTTTCAAAATCCAGCTTTCTTT | CASSPIFQNPAFF | TRBJ1-1 | NA | 13 | TRBV18 | NA
TGTGCCAGCAGCCTCTCCGGGGCCAGATACAATGAGCAGTTCTTC | CASSLSGARYNEQFF | TRBJ2-1 | NA | 15 | TRBV7-9 | NA
TGTGCCAGCAGTTACTCTCAGGGAAGCCAGCCCCAGCATTTT | CASSYSQGSQPQHF | TRBJ1-5 | NA | 14 | TRBV6-5 | NA
TGTGCCAGCAGCTTAGGAGGGGGGGCCTCAGATACGCAGTATTTT | CASSLGGGASDTQYF | TRBJ2-3 | NA | 15 | TRBV7-3 | NA
TGTGCCAGCAGAGGGGCCAACACTGAAGCTTTCTTT | CASRGANTEAFF | TRBJ1-1 | NA | 12 | TRBV7-9 | NA
TGTGCCAGCAGTTCGAACAGGGGTCAATATGGCTACACCTTC | CASSSNRGQYGYTF | TRBJ1-2 | NA | 14 | TRBV6-5 | TRBD1
TGTGCCAGCAGTTTTCCAGGTCGGGCTGAAGCTTTCTTT | CASSFPGRAEAFF | TRBJ1-1 | NA | 13 | TRBV6-2/TRBV6-3 | NA
TGTGCCAGCTCACCGTCGACAGGGGGAAACGAGCAGTACTTC | CASSPSTGGNEQYF | TRBJ2-7 | few | 14 | TRBV18 | TRBD1
TGCGCCAGCAGCTTGGGGTATCCCTCTCACAATGAGCAGTTCTTC | CASSLGYPSHNEQFF | TRBJ2-1 | NA | 15 | TRBV5-1 | NA
TGTGCCAGCAGCTTAGATAGGGACAGGAGTGAAGCTTTCTTT | CASSLDRDRSEAFF | TRBJ1-1 | NA | 14 | TRBV11-2 | TRBD1
TGTGCCAGCGGCCCGACCCCCTACGAGCAGTACTTC | CASGPTPYEQYF | TRBJ2-7 | NA | 12 | TRBV12-3/TRBV12-4 | NA
TGTGCCAGCAGGTTCCTGGCAGAAGAATTGAACTCCTACGAGCAGTACTTC | CASRFLAEELNSYEQYF | TRBJ2-7 | NA | 17 | TRBV27 | NA
TGTGCCAGCAGCTTTTACGAGCCCACTGAAGCTTTCTTT | CASSFYEPTEAFF | TRBJ1-1 | NA | 13 | TRBV5-4 | NA
TGTGCCAGCAGCGTAGGCGGGGCCCTAAGACCGAACACCGGGGAGCTGTTTTTT | CASSVGGALRPNTGELFF | TRBJ2-2 | NA | 18 | TRBV9 | NA